Listed here are 3 T cell receptor beta chains from one sample, sequenced in a study of blood T cell repertoires in COVID-19. TCRdb's table, derived via immunoSEQ multiplex PCR, lists solely in-frame clones and lacks some. The sample includes tens of thousands of clones, roughly 83% of them seen just once. Sequencing used peripheral blood. These receptors all come from a woman aged 80 or older with acute or convalescent COVID-19.

The V call is TRBV19, the J call TRBJ2-1; 7 nucleotides agree with TRBD2. The CDR3 runs 15 residues. V lost 5 bases to trimming and J lost 3 bases; unmatched junction nucleotides: 7. CDR1 LNHDA and CDR2 SQIVND come from the germline V gene (reference sequence). In DNA, the CDR3 is TGTGCCAGTAGTGGGGTAGCGGGTAACTACAATGAGCAGTTCTTC. Protein: CASSGVAGNYNEQFF. Variable domain in full (rest from reference TRBV19 and TRBJ2-1): DGGITQSPKYLFRKEGQNVTLSCEQNLNHDAMYWYRQDPGQGLRLIYYSQIVNDFQKGDIAEGYSVSREKKESFPLTVTSAQKNPTAFYLCASSGVAGNYNEQFFGPGTRLTVL.

This chain uses TRBV19 with TRBJ1-1; TRBD1 is a possible D gene (5 bases). The CDR3 consists of 13 residues. Germline V gives CDR1 LNHDA, CDR2 SQIVND (reference sequence). V was pared by 4 bases and J by 1 base, with 7 bases between. The DNA for the CDR3 is TGTGCCAGTAGTAGGGGCCCGAACACTGAAGCTTTCTTT. Protein sequence: CASSRGPNTEAFF.

The chain joins TRBV30 to TRBJ1-6, with D possibly matching TRBD1 (5 bases). The CDR3 spans 14 residues. Germline V CDR1 and CDR2: GTSNPN, SVGIG (reference sequence). Between the trimmed V and J ends, which lost 0 bases and 6 bases, there was a span of 9 bases. CDR3 DNA: TGTGCCTGGAGTGTAGGGGTTCGTAATTCACCCCTCCACTTT. This gives the protein CAWSVGVRNSPLHF.